The next 21 T cell receptor beta chains were all read from a single sample in a study of shared clonotypes between healthy human individuals (TCRdb year 2020). CD8 naive samples were obtained by positive selection for CCR7 among CD45RO-negative cells, yielding a CD45RA+CCR7+ population from which TemRA cells were excluded. The library was produced with the immunoSEQ multiplex PCR assay. In its TCRdb copy, this immuneACCESS table keeps in-frame sequences only and misses some clones. Where compared with another copy, unresolved V genes explain less than half of these, and the others have no known cause. The sample table lists some 2.1 million clones, roughly 94% of them with a count of one. Around 1.1% of the sample is in the top ten clones. Specimen: naive CD8+ T cells sorted from blood. This specimen's cell subset or site label, interpreted: CD45RA+CCR7+. The receptors stem from a man between 18 and 29 years old in good health.

The chain carries TRBV5-4 and TRBJ2-2; D remains unclear. Germline assignment: CDR1 SGHNT and CDR2 YYREEE (reference sequence). CDR3 length equals 11 residues. V lost 6 bases and J 7 bases, leaving 7 bases between the germline ends. CDR3 loop: CASIASGELFF. Here the CDR3 DNA reads TGTGCCAGCATCGCTAGCGGGGAGCTGTTTTTT. Complete variable domain (other parts from reference TRBV5-4 and TRBJ2-2): ETGVTQSPTHLIKTRGQQVTLRCSSQSGHNTVSWYQQALGQGPQFIFQYYREEENGRGNFPPRFSGLQFPNYSSELNVNALELDDSALYLCASIASGELFFGEGSRLTVL.

The chain joins TRBV5-1 to TRBJ2-2; TRBD1 aligns across 12 bases. The CDR3 totals 19 residues. Germline V gene sequence: CDR1 SGHRS, CDR2 YFSETQ. V lost 4 bases, J lost 3 bases, and 13 bases stayed unmatched. The CDR3 loop reads CASSVPGQGAAVYTGELFF. Here the CDR3 DNA reads TGCGCCAGCAGCGTTCCGGGACAGGGGGCGGCGGTATACACCGGGGAGCTGTTTTTT.

The chain uses TRBV2 and TRBJ2-1, with 8 nucleotides matching TRBD1. The CDR3 covers 15 residues. V lost 5 bases to trimming and J lost 8 bases; unmatched junction nucleotides: 11. CDR1 and CDR2 (germline): SNHLY, FYNNEI. The CDR3 region is CASSSRGPPWDEQFF. CDR3 DNA sequence: TGTGCCAGCAGTTCCAGGGGGCCCCCCTGGGATGAGCAGTTCTTC.

Remarks on this clone: A read error is possible here, since a much larger clone lies one base away. CDR3 bases: TGCAGTGCCCCGGGGGGTGGCATCCAGCATTTT. The encoded protein is CSAPGGGIQHF. The chain is built from TRBV20-1 and TRBJ1-5; maybe TRBD1 (5 bases). This CDR3 spans 11 amino acids. V was cut by 6 bases and J by 12 bases, with 15 bases left in between. CDR1 is DFQATT, CDR2 SNEGSKA, per germline (reference sequence).

This chain uses TRBV25-1 with TRBJ1-5; D perhaps matches TRBD1 (6 bases). The CDR3 loop spans 15 amino acids. CDR1 is MGHDK, CDR2 SYGVNS, per germline. With 4 bases removed from V and 3 bases from J, the gap between germline ends came to 13 bases. The CDR3 sequence is CASSAPTGFNQPQHF. CDR3 bases: TGTGCCAGCAGTGCGCCGACAGGTTTCAATCAGCCCCAGCATTTT. Full variable domain (remainder filled in from reference TRBV25-1 and TRBJ1-5): EADIYQTPRYLVIGTGKKITLECSQTMGHDKMYWYQQDPGMELHLIHYSYGVNSTEKGDLSSESTVSRIRTEHFPLTLESARPSHTSQYLCASSAPTGFNQPQHFGDGTRLSIL.

The rearrangement uses TRBV5-6 and TRBJ2-7; 9 bases align to TRBD1. This CDR3 comprises 14 residues. Germline CDR1 reads SGHDT; CDR2 reads YYEEEE. The V segment lost 4 bases and the J segment 5 bases; nucleotides outside the gene matches: 7. CDR3 sequence reads: CASSVRDRVDEQYF. DNA of the CDR3: TGTGCCAGCAGCGTACGGGACAGGGTCGACGAGCAGTACTTC.

A few counts support this clone. The genes are TRBV28 and TRBJ2-7; the D is unclear. V gave up 3 bases and J gave up 0 bases, with 6 bases separating them. The germline gives CDR1 MDHEN, CDR2 SYDVKM. The CDR3 has 13 amino acids. CDR3 in amino acids: CASSFSNSYEQYF. DNA of the CDR3: TGTGCCAGCAGTTTCTCCAACTCCTACGAGCAGTACTTC.

In its sample, this clone was seen once. Other DNA sequences in the sample encode the same CDR3. This rearrangement joins TRBV9 to TRBJ2-7; TRBD2 agrees at 8 bases. V lost 0 bases and J lost 0; bases outside the gene matches: 2. The V gene's germline CDR1 is SGDLS and CDR2 YYNGEE. The CDR3 is 15 residues long. CDR3 nucleotide sequence: TGTGCCAGCAGCGTAGGCGGGGGGAACTCCTACGAGCAGTACTTC. Encoded protein: CASSVGGGNSYEQYF.

The chain joins TRBV27 to TRBJ2-3; D is ambiguous. CDR1 MNHEY and CDR2 SMNVEV come from the germline V gene (reference sequence). V was trimmed by 3 bases and J by 6 bases, leaving 13 bases between them. The length of the CDR3 is 14 residues. For the CDR3, the DNA is TGTGCCAGCAGTTTTGCAGGCTTTCCGGATACGCAGTATTTT. Protein product: CASSFAGFPDTQYF.

The chain links TRBV6-1 to TRBJ1-6; TRBD1 matches 8 bases. Germline-derived CDR1 and CDR2 are MNHNS and SASEGT. J was trimmed by 0 bases and V by 2 bases; bases with no gene match: 15. This CDR3 region has 21 residues. CDR3 protein: CASSESPGTGRFSSYNSPLHF. Written as DNA, the CDR3 is TGTGCCAGCAGTGAATCCCCCGGGACAGGCAGATTCAGCTCCTATAATTCACCCCTCCACTTT.

This chain joins TRBV5-4 and TRBJ2-1, with unresolved D. The V end lost 3 bases, the J end lost 7 bases, and 8 bases lay between the germline ends. Germline assignment: CDR1 SGHNT and CDR2 YYREEE (reference sequence). CDR3 size: 12 residues. CDR3 loop: CASSSMGNEQFF. CDR3 coding DNA: TGTGCCAGCAGCTCCATGGGGAATGAGCAGTTCTTC.

V and J are TRBV5-6 and TRBJ1-6, with D hard to call. Germline V CDR1 and CDR2: SGHDT, YYEEEE. The CDR3 sequence is 14 residues long. Between the trimmed V and J ends, which lost 0 bases and 6 bases, there was a span of 7 bases. The CDR3 DNA reads as TGTGCCAGCAGCTTGGCAGTGGCTAATTCACCCCTCCACTTT. It encodes CASSLAVANSPLHF.

This chain links TRBV7-2 with TRBJ2-7; 7 nucleotides match TRBD1. J lost 2 bases, V lost 6 bases, and 7 bases had no gene match. CDR3 length: 14 amino acids. Germline V gene data show CDR1 as SGHTA and CDR2 as FQGNSA. CDR3 region: CASRETGTPYEQYF. CDR3 sequence (DNA): TGTGCCAGCAGAGAGACAGGGACCCCCTACGAGCAGTACTTC.

This clone is a singleton in its sample. The chain carries TRBV6-6 and TRBJ2-1, with TRBD2 as a possible D gene (5 bases). CDR1 and CDR2 (germline): MNHNY, SVGAGI (reference sequence). This CDR3 region has 13 residues. V dropped 8 bases and J dropped 5 bases, with 13 bases sitting between them. CDR3 DNA sequence: TGTGCCAGCGGACTTGGACGGGACAATGAGCAGTTCTTC. Amino acids: CASGLGRDNEQFF.

The genes are TRBV28 and TRBJ2-2, with a tentative D call TRBD2 (6 bases). The V and J ends lost 3 bases and 0 bases respectively, with 11 bases between them. The CDR3 sequence is 16 residues long. Per germline, CDR1 MDHEN and CDR2 SYDVKM. DNA for the CDR3: TGTGCCAGCAGTTTTCCCAGGGAGGCGAACACCGGGGAGCTGTTTTTT. Encoded protein: CASSFPREANTGELFF.

The CDR3 DNA reads as TGTGCCACCAGCAGAGATCTTATCCGGGACAGGGCCAACACCGGGGAGCTGTTTTTT. Translated, it gives CATSRDLIRDRANTGELFF. The chain recombines TRBV15 with TRBJ2-2, with 9 bases matching TRBD1. Germline trimming cut 0 bases from V and 2 bases from J; bases unmatched to any gene: 10. This CDR3 is 19 amino acids long. CDR1 and CDR2 from the germline V gene are LNHNV and YYDKDF (reference sequence).

The genes are TRBV29-1 and TRBJ2-7; D perhaps matches TRBD2 (5 bases). V lost 1 base and J 2 bases, leaving 12 bases between the germline ends. Germline CDR1 reads SQVTM; CDR2 reads ANQGSEA. CDR3 length: 14 amino acids. CDR3 DNA sequence: TGCAGCGTTGAAGGAGGGAGTGTCGCCTACGAGCAGTACTTC. This encodes CSVEGGSVAYEQYF.

The chain employs TRBV2 and TRBJ2-7, with TRBD2 identical over 7 bases. The CDR3 spans 13 residues. Germline V gene data show CDR1 as SNHLY and CDR2 as FYNNEI. Trimming at V came to 6 bases and at J to 1 base, leaving 3 bases not matched to a gene. The CDR3: CASRPGLSYEQYF. CDR3 nucleotides: TGTGCCAGCAGGCCGGGACTATCCTACGAGCAGTACTTC.

V is TRBV4-3 and J is TRBJ1-6, with 7 bases matching TRBD1. Germline V CDR1 and CDR2: LGHNA, YSLEER. The CDR3 loop spans 16 amino acids. J was trimmed by 4 bases and V by 0 bases; bases with no gene match: 3. This CDR3 is CASSQDSTGYNSPLHF. CDR3 nucleotides: TGCGCCAGCAGCCAAGACTCGACAGGGTATAATTCACCCCTCCACTTT.

This clone was detected a few times. The rearrangement joins TRBV5-1 to TRBJ2-7; possible D gene TRBD2, 5 bases. Deletions cut 3 bases from V and 6 bases from J, with 10 bases between. The germline CDR1 and CDR2 sequences are SGHRS and YFSETQ. CDR3 length: 12 residues. CDR3 sequence (DNA): TGCGCCAGCAGCTCGGGGAACGTCGAGCAGTACTTC. Translating it yields CASSSGNVEQYF.

This chain connects TRBV30 to TRBJ2-5, with D perhaps matching TRBD1 (6 bases). Germline-derived CDR1 and CDR2 are GTSNPN and SVGIG (reference sequence). The CDR3 contains 12 residues. The V end lost 3 bases, the J end lost 5 bases, and 10 bases lay between the germline ends. CDR3 sequence: CAWREGEETQYF. The CDR3 nucleotides are TGTGCCTGGAGAGAGGGGGAGGAGACCCAGTACTTC.